The next 28 T cell receptor beta chains were all read from a single sample in a study of beta chain features in type 1 diabetes. Expressed TCRB transcripts were sequenced after all isolated RNA was converted to cDNA. Some clones are missing from TCRdb's copy, which holds only in-frame ones; the method was immunoSEQ multiplex PCR. The sample yields 330,000 or so clones, around a fifth seen once. The sample taken for sequencing was naive CD4+ T cells from blood. These receptors originate from a woman younger than 30 in good health.

V is TRBV9 and J is TRBJ2-3; 10 bases line up with TRBD2. V trimming: 2 bases; J trimming: 2 bases; junction bases outside the gene matches: 14. Germline V lookup: CDR1 SGDLS, CDR2 YYNGEE. The CDR3 totals 19 residues. The CDR3 spells CASSVPRKREGLHTDTQYF. CDR3 coding DNA: TGTGCCAGCAGCGTCCCGAGGAAGCGGGAGGGCCTCCACACAGATACGCAGTATTTT.

The chain couples TRBV9 to TRBJ2-5, with D possibly matching TRBD2 (9 bases). This CDR3 comprises 15 residues. Germline CDR1 reads SGDLS; CDR2 reads YYNGEE. The V gene lost 3 bases and the J gene lost 1 base, with 13 bases spanning the gap. CDR3 nucleotides: TGTGCCAGCAGCGCTAGCGGGACAGGCCAAGAGACCCAGTACTTC. This sequence encodes CASSASGTGQETQYF.

The genes are TRBV9 and TRBJ2-1, with 10 nucleotides matching TRBD2. The CDR3 contains 15 residues. Per the germline V gene, CDR1 is SGDLS and CDR2 is YYNGEE. Losses at the gene ends were 4 bases for V and 9 bases for J; bases not matched to a gene: 10. CDR3 sequence: CASSKGTSELGEQFF. The CDR3 DNA reads TGTGCCAGCAGCAAGGGGACTAGCGAACTAGGTGAGCAGTTCTTC.

This chain connects TRBV18 to TRBJ2-7, with D maybe TRBD2 (6 bases). CDR1 is KGHSH, CDR2 LQKENI, per germline. This CDR3 spans 15 amino acids. V was trimmed by 0 bases and J by 6 bases, leaving 15 bases between them. The CDR3 region is CASSPPGGPSGEQYF. The CDR3 region has the DNA TGTGCCAGCTCACCACCGGGGGGTCCCTCCGGCGAGCAGTACTTC.

The chain employs TRBV18 and TRBJ2-1; no clear D gene. Trimming cost V 0 bases and J 0 bases, with 9 bases left between them. Germline values: CDR1 KGHSH, CDR2 LQKENI. This CDR3 region has 16 residues. DNA of the CDR3: TGTGCCAGCTCACCACCCTCCCGGAGCTCCTACAATGAGCAGTTCTTC. It encodes CASSPPSRSSYNEQFF.

A few counts support this clone. This chain joins TRBV5-1 and TRBJ2-2; D remains unclear. Germline CDR1 SGHRS, CDR2 YFSETQ. Trimming cost V 3 bases and J 9 bases, with 6 bases left between them. The CDR3 runs 11 residues. CDR3 in DNA: TGCGCCAGCAGCTCCGACAGGGAGCTGTTTTTT. It codes for CASSSDRELFF.

The CDR3 spells CASSAQGTSGVQETQYF. The CDR3 DNA reads as TGTGCCAGCAGCGCCCAGGGGACTAGCGGGGTACAAGAGACCCAGTACTTC. V and J are TRBV9 and TRBJ2-5; TRBD2 matches 13 bases. V dropped 3 bases and J dropped 2; count of bases not matched to a gene: 7. There are 17 residues in the CDR3. CDR1 and CDR2 (germline): SGDLS, YYNGEE.

The chain combines TRBV9 with TRBJ2-5; TRBD2 might be the D (6 bases). Germline V CDR1 and CDR2: SGDLS, YYNGEE. This CDR3 has 14 amino acids. Trimming took 4 bases from V and 4 from J, leaving 14 bases between them. CDR3 sequence reads: CASSPLGGPETQYF. In DNA form, the CDR3 reads TGTGCCAGCAGCCCCCTCGGGGGTCCAGAGACCCAGTACTTC.

CDR3 DNA sequence: TGTGCCAGTAAAACAGGGTGGAACACTGAAGCTTTCTTT. Translating gives CASKTGWNTEAFF. The gene calls are TRBV19 and TRBJ1-1; tentative D call: TRBD1 (6 bases). The germline V and J ends were trimmed by 7 bases and 1 base, with 10 bases remaining between them. The CDR3 runs to 13 residues. Per germline, CDR1 LNHDA and CDR2 SQIVND (reference sequence). Variable domain in full (rest from reference TRBV19 and TRBJ1-1): DGGITQSPKYLFRKEGQNVTLSCEQNLNHDAMYWYRQDPGQGLRLIYYSQIVNDFQKGDIAEGYSVSREKKESFPLTVTSAQKNPTAFYLCASKTGWNTEAFFGQGTRLTVV.

In its sample, this clone was seen a few times. The rearrangement links TRBV10-3 to TRBJ2-5, with TRBD1 matching over 7 bases. CDR1 ENHRY and CDR2 SYGVKD come from the germline V gene. Trimming cost V 5 bases and J 1 base; bases outside gene matches: 4. This CDR3 is built from 14 residues. For the CDR3, the DNA is TGTGCCATCAGTCCGACAGGGACCCAAGAGACCCAGTACTTC. The encoded protein is CAISPTGTQETQYF.

J is TRBJ1-1 and V is TRBV5-4; TRBD1 matches at 8 bases. This CDR3 has 13 amino acids. Trimming took 3 bases from V and 10 from J; bases not matched to a gene: 8. The germline gives CDR1 SGHNT, CDR2 YYREEE (reference sequence). The chain's CDR3 is CASSSGTGEGAFF. DNA of the CDR3: TGTGCCAGCAGCTCCGGGACAGGAGAGGGAGCTTTCTTT.

This clone was observed a few times. The chain recombines TRBV5-1 with TRBJ2-7; 7 bases agree with TRBD1. Germline V gives CDR1 SGHRS, CDR2 YFSETQ. This CDR3 has 13 amino acids. Trimming took 4 bases from V and 1 from J; bases not matched to a gene: 2. The CDR3 coding sequence is TGCGCCAGCAGCATACAGGGGTCCTACGAGCAGTACTTC. It encodes CASSIQGSYEQYF.

The chain employs TRBV30 and TRBJ2-1; D gene uncertain. V was pared by 4 bases and J by 3 bases, with 10 bases between. The CDR3 runs 13 residues. Per germline, CDR1 GTSNPN and CDR2 SVGIG (reference sequence). DNA for the CDR3: TGTGCCTGGATAGACAAAGTCTACAATGAGCAGTTCTTC. This sequence encodes CAWIDKVYNEQFF.

V gene TRBV29-1 combines with J gene TRBJ1-1, with D unclear. This CDR3 comprises 13 residues. Germline V gene data show CDR1 as SQVTM and CDR2 as ANQGSEA. The V end was cut by 2 bases, the J end by 7 bases, with 14 bases between. CDR3 residues: CSVETSARVEAFF. The CDR3 DNA sequence: TGCAGCGTTGAAACTTCGGCTCGGGTTGAAGCTTTCTTT. The full variable domain, its missing parts supplied by reference TRBV29-1 and TRBJ1-1, is SAVISQKPSRDICQRGTSLTIQCQVDSQVTMMFWYRQQPGQSLTLIATANQGSEATYESGFVIDKFPISRPNLTFSTLTVSNMSPEDSSIYLCSVETSARVEAFFGQGTRLTVV.

The chain has TRBV5-1 and TRBJ1-2; D may be TRBD1 (6 bases). There are 12 residues in the CDR3. Germline V gene data show CDR1 as SGHRS and CDR2 as YFSETQ. V was cut by 0 bases and J by 6 bases, with 6 bases left in between. CDR3 loop: CASSLGTDGYTF. CDR3 DNA: TGCGCCAGCAGCTTGGGGACAGATGGCTACACCTTC.

The chain combines TRBV4-1 with TRBJ1-2; D possibly corresponds to TRBD1 (6 bases). V lost 6 bases to trimming and J lost 4 bases, with 18 bases between them. Germline V gene data show CDR1 as MGHRA and CDR2 as YSYEKL. The CDR3 extends over 15 amino acids. The CDR3 coding sequence is TGCGCCAGCAGGACCCCAGGGGTGAAAGGCTATGGCTACACCTTC. It translates to CASRTPGVKGYGYTF.

As to this clone: The sample has other DNA sequences that encode this CDR3 too. The V call is TRBV5-1, the J call TRBJ2-7; 11 bases fit TRBD2. The germline CDR1 and CDR2 sequences are SGHRS and YFSETQ. V shed 5 bases and J 4 bases; nucleotides not matched to a gene: 5. The CDR3 is 14 amino acids. The CDR3 region has the DNA TGCGCCAGCAGTCCGGGACTAGCGGCATACGAGCAGTACTTC. It yields the protein CASSPGLAAYEQYF.

The rearrangement joins TRBV11-2 to TRBJ2-7; D call uncertain. The CDR3 spans 13 residues. Germline CDR1 and CDR2: SGHAT and FQNNGV. With 5 bases removed from V and 0 bases from J, the gap between germline ends came to 8 bases. The CDR3 sequence is CASSPRSSYEQYF. Written as DNA, the CDR3 is TGTGCCAGCAGCCCGCGTTCCTCCTACGAGCAGTACTTC.

The chain has TRBV19 and TRBJ2-1, with 12 bases matching TRBD2. The germline CDR1 and CDR2 sequences are LNHDA and SQIVND (reference sequence). CDR3 length: 16 residues. The V and J ends lost 6 bases and 6 bases, in that order; junction bases with no gene match: 9. CDR3 amino acids: CASSWTSGDMGNEQFF. The CDR3 coding sequence is TGTGCCAGTAGCTGGACTAGCGGGGACATGGGCAATGAGCAGTTCTTC.

This clone was detected a few times. The J gene is TRBJ2-1, the V gene TRBV19; D is ambiguous. Trimming removed 8 bases at V and 5 bases at J, with 19 bases between. This CDR3 is 15 amino acids long. CDR1 is LNHDA, CDR2 SQIVND, per germline (reference sequence). DNA for the CDR3: TGTGCCAGTGTCCCTCCTGGCTCCAGAAACAATGAGCAGTTCTTC. Translating it yields CASVPPGSRNNEQFF.

The CDR3 DNA reads as TGCAGCGTCACCGGGACTAGGAATGGCAATGAGCAGTTCTTC. Its translation: CSVTGTRNGNEQFF. The V call is TRBV29-1, the J call TRBJ2-1; 8 bases line up with TRBD2. The germline V gene has CDR1 SQVTM and CDR2 ANQGSEA. Trimming removed 6 bases from V and 6 bases from J; junction bases left unmatched: 10. The CDR3 has 14 amino acids.

This clone was seen more than once but under ten times. V is TRBV27 and J is TRBJ2-5; D might be TRBD1 (5 bases). From germline, CDR1 is MNHEY and CDR2 SMNVEV (reference sequence). The V gene lost 2 bases and the J gene lost 1 base, with 5 bases spanning the gap. The length of the CDR3 is 13 residues. The DNA of the CDR3 is TGTGCCAGCAGTTTACAGGGCCAAGAGACCCAGTACTTC. Residues: CASSLQGQETQYF.

The V and J genes are TRBV30 and TRBJ2-2; weak D call: TRBD1 (7 bases). This CDR3 is 14 amino acids long. Germline CDR1 is GTSNPN and CDR2 is SVGIG (reference sequence). With 6 bases removed from V and 7 bases from J, the gap between germline ends came to 18 bases. The CDR3 is CACMKGARGGELFF. The CDR3 DNA is TGTGCCTGTATGAAGGGGGCGCGGGGCGGGGAGCTGTTTTTT. Full variable domain (remainder filled in from reference TRBV30 and TRBJ2-2): SQTIHQWPATLVQPVGSPLSLECTVEGTSNPNLYWYRQAAGRGLQLLFYSVGIGQISSEVPQNLSASRPQDRQFILSSKKLLLSDSGFYLCACMKGARGGELFFGEGSRLTVL.

The genes are TRBV7-2 and TRBJ2-3; D might be TRBD2 (7 bases). The CDR3 is made up of 18 amino acids. In germline, CDR1 is SGHTA, CDR2 FQGNSA. V was shortened by 1 base and J by 5 bases, with 22 bases between the two germline ends. The CDR3 nucleotides read TGTGCCAGCAGCTTAGTAGTTCTAGGGGGGGCACGGAGAGATACGCAGTATTTT. It encodes CASSLVVLGGARRDTQYF.

This clone has a handful of counts. The chain joins TRBV25-1 to TRBJ1-5; D is ambiguous. V dropped 6 bases and J dropped 4 bases, with 10 bases sitting between them. CDR3 length equals 13 residues. CDR1 is MGHDK and CDR2 is SYGVNS in the germline V gene. The DNA of the CDR3 is TGTGCCAGCAGCGCGGGCCGGAATCAGCCCCAGCATTTT. This encodes CASSAGRNQPQHF. Supplemented by reference TRBV25-1 and TRBJ1-5, the full variable domain reads EADIYQTPRYLVIGTGKKITLECSQTMGHDKMYWYQQDPGMELHLIHYSYGVNSTEKGDLSSESTVSRIRTEHFPLTLESARPSHTSQYLCASSAGRNQPQHFGDGTRLSIL.

This clone was seen only a few times. The chain couples TRBV7-9 to TRBJ2-7; the D gene is possibly TRBD2 (5 bases). V was cut by 5 bases and J by 0 bases, with 17 bases left in between. Germline V gene sequence: CDR1 SEHNR, CDR2 FQNEAQ (reference sequence). This CDR3 has 16 residues. CDR3 amino acids: CASSPHSRASSYEQYF. The CDR3 region has the DNA TGTGCCAGCAGCCCCCACTCGCGGGCTAGCTCCTACGAGCAGTACTTC.

This clone occurred a few times. J is TRBJ1-2 and V is TRBV19; unclear D gene. Germline V gene lookup returns CDR1 LNHDA and CDR2 SQIVND (reference sequence). V was clipped by 5 bases and J by 5 bases, with 18 bases between them. There are 15 residues in the CDR3. The CDR3 here is CASSSSTYRMYGYTF. The CDR3 DNA reads TGTGCCAGTAGTTCCTCAACCTACCGCATGTATGGCTACACCTTC.

This clone was counted between two and nine times. V gene TRBV30 combines with J gene TRBJ2-3, with 7 positions matching TRBD2. J gave up 5 bases and V 0 bases, and 5 bases lay outside the gene matches. The CDR3 consists of 14 residues. Germline V gives CDR1 GTSNPN, CDR2 SVGIG (reference sequence). This CDR3 reads CAWSVGGRGDTQYF. In DNA, the CDR3 is TGTGCCTGGAGTGTTGGCGGGAGAGGAGATACGCAGTATTTT.